These T cell receptor beta chains were read from a single sample in a study of cytomegalovirus exposure and HLA in healthy donors. Here immunoSEQ multiplex PCR was the method, and the copy in TCRdb shows in-frame clones only, minus some. The table has roughly 88,000 clones, about 80% seen once. The source material was PBMCs. These receptors all come from a young man in good health and CMV-seropositive. Both conserved end residues are part of each CDR3. The D gene is left open where the match is weak. Expanded clones are given a class, and other clones once, few, many or no size at all.

V gene,clone size,D gene,J gene,CDR3 protein
TRBV7-2,NA,NA,TRBJ2-2,CASSPLGVSYANTGELFF
TRBV7-3,NA,TRBD2,TRBJ2-7,CASSLTAGGLHEQYF
TRBV9,NA,NA,TRBJ1-6,CASSVDRPNSPLHF
TRBV27,NA,NA,TRBJ2-1,CASSSLTAGGEQFF
TRBV7-9,NA,NA,TRBJ2-7,CASSWGRPDEQYF
TRBV9,NA,TRBD2,TRBJ2-1,CASSVEIGLAGLEQFF
TRBV5-4,NA,TRBD1,TRBJ2-1,CASSSRGLGGNEQFF
TRBV5-1,NA,NA,TRBJ1-2,CASSLGGREVYTF
TRBV5-6,few,NA,TRBJ1-1,CASSPGHWNTEAFF
TRBV7-9,NA,NA,TRBJ1-1,CASSLFQNTEAFF
TRBV23-1,once,NA,TRBJ1-3,CASSQSGTGTGNTIYF
TRBV7-7,NA,TRBD1,TRBJ2-1,CASSLATGAYNEQFF
TRBV27,NA,NA,TRBJ2-1,CASSFFTRNEQFF
TRBV2,NA,NA,TRBJ1-1,CASSEALGGTEAFF
TRBV6-1,NA,NA,TRBJ1-5,CASSTQGNQPQHF
TRBV9,NA,NA,NA,CASSGEGAGEQYF
TRBV10-3,few,NA,TRBJ1-2,CAISETVNYGYTF
TRBV4-3,NA,NA,TRBJ1-2,CASSRQSQGYGYTF
TRBV19,once,NA,TRBJ1-5,CASSRDSYQPQHF
TRBV6-1,few,TRBD2,TRBJ2-5,CALSEGRGGETQYF
TRBV9,NA,NA,TRBJ1-6,CASSVVVKRVDYNSPLHF
TRBV11-1,NA,TRBD1,TRBJ1-1,CASSYRGNTEAFF
TRBV5-1,NA,NA,TRBJ1-2,CASRNEGVGYGYTF
TRBV6-6,NA,NA,TRBJ2-2,CASSFPGLGFGGELFF
TRBV28,NA,TRBD1,TRBJ1-5,CASSLYVGQGVQPQHF
TRBV5-4,few,TRBD2,TRBJ2-7,CASSLVPGGIHEQYF
TRBV7-6,NA,TRBD2,TRBJ2-2,CASSLLSGSGELFF
TRBV2,NA,TRBD1,TRBJ2-3,CASSEPGGNTDTQYF